The rows below give T cell receptor beta chains drawn from one sample of a study of blood T cell repertoires in COVID-19. Sequenced by immunoSEQ multiplex PCR; TCRdb stores in-frame clones only, minus some. Of 52,000 or so clones listed, 86% are singletons. The sequenced material came from peripheral blood. Receptors originate from a man of 80 years or more with acute or convalescent COVID-19. The CDR3 runs from the conserved cysteine through the conserved F or W. D genes are given only for firm matches. Not all rows give a size; the values are once, few, many and, for expanded clones, a class.

TGTGCCAGCAGCCGCCTGGAAGGGGTTCTCTATGGCTACACCTTC | CASSRLEGVLYGYTF | TRBJ1-2 | 15 | - | - | TRBV14
TGTGCCAGCAGTTACTCGTTAGATCCCCCCTCCTACGAGCAGTACTTC | CASSYSLDPPSYEQYF | TRBJ2-7 | 16 | - | - | TRBV6-5
TGTGCCAGCAGTGAAGACAGGCTTAATCAGCCCCAGCATTTT | CASSEDRLNQPQHF | TRBJ1-5 | 14 | - | - | TRBV2
TGTGCCAGCAGTGAAAGGAGGTCTGGAAACACCATATATTTT | CASSERRSGNTIYF | TRBJ1-3 | 14 | few | - | TRBV2
TGTGCCAGCAGCCAAGAAAGGGGATTGTACCAAGAGACCCAGTACTTC | CASSQERGLYQETQYF | TRBJ2-5 | 16 | once | - | TRBV14
TGTGCCAGCAGCGCTTACAGGGAAGGGAATGAGCAGTTCTTC | CASSAYREGNEQFF | TRBJ2-1 | 14 | - | - | TRBV11-3
TGTGCCAGCAGCTTAGCGGGACTCACACTAGCCAAAAACATTCAGTACTTC | CASSLAGLTLAKNIQYF | TRBJ2-4 | 17 | - | - | TRBV7-2
TGTGCCAGCAGCAACCCCAGAACTAGCCATTACAATGAGCAGTTCTTC | CASSNPRTSHYNEQFF | TRBJ2-1 | 16 | - | - | TRBV21-1
TGTGCCAGCAGCCCCGGGACACTAGCCAAAAACATTCAGTACTTC | CASSPGTLAKNIQYF | TRBJ2-4 | 15 | once | - | TRBV6-6
TGCGCCAGCAGCCAATCTACTAGCGGGGGCACAGATACGCAGTATTTT | CASSQSTSGGTDTQYF | TRBJ2-3 | 16 | - | TRBD2 | TRBV4-1
TGTGCCAGCAGCGAGGACAGCCTAGCCCTAAGGGCTTTCTTT | CASSEDSLALRAFF | TRBJ1-1 | 14 | - | - | TRBV5-4
TGTGCCAGCAGTTTAGAGGGGGCGAGAGGCTACACCTTC | CASSLEGARGYTF | TRBJ1-2 | 13 | - | TRBD1 | TRBV12-3/TRBV12-4